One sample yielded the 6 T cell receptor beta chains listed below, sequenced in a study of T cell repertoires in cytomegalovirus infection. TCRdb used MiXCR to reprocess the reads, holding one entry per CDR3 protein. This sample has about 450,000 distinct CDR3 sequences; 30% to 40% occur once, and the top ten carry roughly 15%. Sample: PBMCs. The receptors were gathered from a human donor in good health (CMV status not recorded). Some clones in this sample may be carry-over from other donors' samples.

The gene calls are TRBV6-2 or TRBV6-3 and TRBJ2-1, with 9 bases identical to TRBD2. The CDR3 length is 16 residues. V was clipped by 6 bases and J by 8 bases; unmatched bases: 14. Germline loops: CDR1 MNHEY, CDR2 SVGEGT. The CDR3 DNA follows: TGTGCCAGCAGCCCCCAGGGAGCGGGGGGTGAAGATGAGCAGTTCTTC. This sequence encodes CASSPQGAGGEDEQFF.

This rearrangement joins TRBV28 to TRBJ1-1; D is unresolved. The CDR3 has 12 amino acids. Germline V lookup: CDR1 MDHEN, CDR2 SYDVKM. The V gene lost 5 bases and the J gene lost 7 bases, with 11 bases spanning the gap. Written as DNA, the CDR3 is TGTGCCAGCAGTGCCCTGAGGGTTGAAGCTTTCTTT. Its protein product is CASSALRVEAFF. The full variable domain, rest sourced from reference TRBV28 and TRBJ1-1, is DVKVTQSSRYLVKRTGEKVFLECVQDMDHENMFWYRQDPGLGLRLIYFSYDVKMKEKGDIPEGYSVSREKKERFSLILESASTNQTSMYLCASSALRVEAFFGQGTRLTVV.

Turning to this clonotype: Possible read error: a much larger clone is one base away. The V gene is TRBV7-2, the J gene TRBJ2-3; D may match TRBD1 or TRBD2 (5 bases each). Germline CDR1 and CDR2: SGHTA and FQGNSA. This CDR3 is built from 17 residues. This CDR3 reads CASSLGRGIVSTATQYF. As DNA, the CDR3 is TGTGCCAGCAGCTTAGGTCGGGGCATCGTTAGCACAGCTACGCAGTATTTT. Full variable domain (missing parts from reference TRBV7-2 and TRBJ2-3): GAGVSQSPSNKVTEKGKDVELRCDPISGHTALYWYRQSLGQGLEFLIYFQGNSAPDKSGLPSDRFSAERTGGSVSTLTIQRTQQEDSAVYLCASSLGRGIVSTATQYFGPGTRLTVL.

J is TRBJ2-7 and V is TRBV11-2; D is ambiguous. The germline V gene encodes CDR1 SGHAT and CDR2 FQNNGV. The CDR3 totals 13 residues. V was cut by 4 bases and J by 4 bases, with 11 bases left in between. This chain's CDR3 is CASSSSNEYEQYF. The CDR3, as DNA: TGTGCCAGCAGCTCCTCAAATGAGTACGAGCAGTACTTC.

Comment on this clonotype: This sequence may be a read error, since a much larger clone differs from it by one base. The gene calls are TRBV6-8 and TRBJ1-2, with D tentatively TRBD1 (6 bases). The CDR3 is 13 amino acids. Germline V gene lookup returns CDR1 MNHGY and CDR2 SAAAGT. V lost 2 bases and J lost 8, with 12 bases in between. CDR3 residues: CASSYEGGRGYTF. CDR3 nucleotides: TGTGCCAGCAGTTACGAGGGGGGCAGGGGCTACACCTTC.

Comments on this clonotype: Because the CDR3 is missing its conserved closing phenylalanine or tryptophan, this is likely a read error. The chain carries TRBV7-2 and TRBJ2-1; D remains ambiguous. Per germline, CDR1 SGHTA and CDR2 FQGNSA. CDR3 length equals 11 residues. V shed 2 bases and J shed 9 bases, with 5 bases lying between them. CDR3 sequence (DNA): TGTGCCAGCAGCTTACTCACTGAGCAGTTCTTA. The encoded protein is CASSLLTEQFL.